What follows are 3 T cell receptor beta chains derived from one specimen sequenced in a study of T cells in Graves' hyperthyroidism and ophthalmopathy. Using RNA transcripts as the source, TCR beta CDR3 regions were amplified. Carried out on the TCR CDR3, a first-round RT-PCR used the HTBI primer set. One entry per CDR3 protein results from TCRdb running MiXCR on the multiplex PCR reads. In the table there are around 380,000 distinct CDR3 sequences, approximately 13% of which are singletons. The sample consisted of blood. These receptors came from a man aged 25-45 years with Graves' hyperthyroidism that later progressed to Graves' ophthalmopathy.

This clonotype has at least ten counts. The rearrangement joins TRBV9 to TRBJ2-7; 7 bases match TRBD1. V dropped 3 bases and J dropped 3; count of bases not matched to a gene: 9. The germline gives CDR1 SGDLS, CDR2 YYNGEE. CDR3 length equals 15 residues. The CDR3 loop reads CASSALRDSLYEQYF. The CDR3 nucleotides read TGTGCCAGCAGCGCTCTCAGGGACAGCCTCTACGAGCAGTACTTC.

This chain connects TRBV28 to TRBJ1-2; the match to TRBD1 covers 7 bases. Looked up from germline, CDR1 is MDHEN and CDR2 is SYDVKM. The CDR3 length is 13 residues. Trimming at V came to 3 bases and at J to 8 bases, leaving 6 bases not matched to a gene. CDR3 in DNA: TGTGCCAGCAGTTTTAGGGGGCGTGGGGGCTACACCTTC. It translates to CASSFRGRGGYTF.

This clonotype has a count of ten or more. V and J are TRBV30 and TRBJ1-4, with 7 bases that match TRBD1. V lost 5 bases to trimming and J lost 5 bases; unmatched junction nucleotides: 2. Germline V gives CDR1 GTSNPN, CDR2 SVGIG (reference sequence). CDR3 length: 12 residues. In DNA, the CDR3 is TGTGCCTGGTCGGACAGGAATGAAAAACTGTTTTTT. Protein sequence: CAWSDRNEKLFF.